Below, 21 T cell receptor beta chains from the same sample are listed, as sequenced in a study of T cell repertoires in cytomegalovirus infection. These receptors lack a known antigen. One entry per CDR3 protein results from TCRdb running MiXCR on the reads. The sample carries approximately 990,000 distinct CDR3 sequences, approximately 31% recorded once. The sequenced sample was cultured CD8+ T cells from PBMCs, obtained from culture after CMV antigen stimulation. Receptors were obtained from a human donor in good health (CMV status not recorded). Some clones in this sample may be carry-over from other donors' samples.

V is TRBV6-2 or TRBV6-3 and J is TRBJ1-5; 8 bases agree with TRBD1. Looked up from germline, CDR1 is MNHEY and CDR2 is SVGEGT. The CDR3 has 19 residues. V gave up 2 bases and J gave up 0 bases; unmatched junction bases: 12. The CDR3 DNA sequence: TGTGCCAGCAGTTACCGACAGGGGCGAGAAGGTTATAGCAATCAGCCCCAGCATTTT. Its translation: CASSYRQGREGYSNQPQHF.

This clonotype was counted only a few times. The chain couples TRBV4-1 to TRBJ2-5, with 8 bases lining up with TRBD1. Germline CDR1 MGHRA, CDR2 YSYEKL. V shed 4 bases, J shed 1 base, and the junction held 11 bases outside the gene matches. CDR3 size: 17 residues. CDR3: CASSRVDRGGLQETQYF. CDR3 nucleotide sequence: TGCGCCAGCAGCCGAGTTGACAGGGGAGGCCTCCAAGAGACCCAGTACTTC.

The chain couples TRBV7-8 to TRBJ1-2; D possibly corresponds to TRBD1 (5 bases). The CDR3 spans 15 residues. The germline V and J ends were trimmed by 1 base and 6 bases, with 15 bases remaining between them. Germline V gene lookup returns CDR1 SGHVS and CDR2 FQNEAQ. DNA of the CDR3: TGTGCCAGCAGCTTAGAAGACTGGGGGTGGGATGGCTACACCTTC. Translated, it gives CASSLEDWGWDGYTF.

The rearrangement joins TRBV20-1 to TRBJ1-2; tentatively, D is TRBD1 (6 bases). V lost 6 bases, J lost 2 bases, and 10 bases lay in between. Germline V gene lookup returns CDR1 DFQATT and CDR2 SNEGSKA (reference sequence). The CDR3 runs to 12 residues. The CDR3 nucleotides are TGCAGTGCACCCGGACAGAACTATGGCTACACCTTC. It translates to CSAPGQNYGYTF.

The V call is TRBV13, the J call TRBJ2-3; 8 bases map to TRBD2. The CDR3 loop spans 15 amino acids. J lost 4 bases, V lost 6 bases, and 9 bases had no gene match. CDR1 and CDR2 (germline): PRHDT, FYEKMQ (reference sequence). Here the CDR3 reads CASRFGGGAADTQYF. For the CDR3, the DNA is TGTGCCAGCAGATTCGGGGGGGGAGCCGCAGATACGCAGTATTTT.

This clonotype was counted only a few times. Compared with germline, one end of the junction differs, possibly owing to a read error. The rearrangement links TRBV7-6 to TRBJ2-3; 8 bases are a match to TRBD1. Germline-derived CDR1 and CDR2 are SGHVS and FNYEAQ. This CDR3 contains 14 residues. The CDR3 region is CASSQGTGPDTQYF. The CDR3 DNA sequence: TGTGCTAGCAGCCAGGGGACAGGTCCAGATACGCAGTATTTT.

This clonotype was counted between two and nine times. As DNA, the CDR3 is TGTGCCAGCAGCTTAGTGGACGCCCAGGGGAACACTGAAGCTTTCTTT. Encoded protein: CASSLVDAQGNTEAFF. The chain combines TRBV11-2 with TRBJ1-1, with TRBD1 as a possible D gene (5 bases). The CDR3 extends over 16 amino acids. Germline CDR1 is SGHAT and CDR2 is FQNNGV. The germline V and J ends were trimmed by 1 base and 1 base, with 13 bases remaining between them.

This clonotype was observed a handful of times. The CDR3 sequence is CASTSDWETQYF. As DNA, the CDR3 is TGTGCCAGCACCTCCGACTGGGAGACCCAGTACTTC. The genes are TRBV6-2 or TRBV6-3 and TRBJ2-5; D is unresolved. CDR1 is MNHEY, CDR2 SVGEGT, per germline. V lost 7 bases and J lost 5, with 11 bases in between. The CDR3 is 12 residues long.

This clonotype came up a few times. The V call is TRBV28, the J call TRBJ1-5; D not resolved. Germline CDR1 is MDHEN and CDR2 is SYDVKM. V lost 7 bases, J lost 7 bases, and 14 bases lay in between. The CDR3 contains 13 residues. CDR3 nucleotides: TGTGCCAGCACGGGCGGCGGGAGACAGCCCCAGCATTTT. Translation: CASTGGGRQPQHF.

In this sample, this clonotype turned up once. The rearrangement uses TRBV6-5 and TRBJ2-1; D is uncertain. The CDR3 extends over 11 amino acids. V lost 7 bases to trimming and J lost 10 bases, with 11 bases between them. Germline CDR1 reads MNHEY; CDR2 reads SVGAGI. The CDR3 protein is CASTQDGEQFF. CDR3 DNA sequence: TGTGCCAGCACCCAGGACGGGGAGCAGTTCTTC.

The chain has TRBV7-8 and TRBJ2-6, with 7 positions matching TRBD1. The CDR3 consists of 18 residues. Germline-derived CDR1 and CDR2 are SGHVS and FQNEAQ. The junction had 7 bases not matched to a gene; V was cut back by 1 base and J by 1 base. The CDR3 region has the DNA TGTGCCAGCAGCTTAGTCCGTGACAGGGCATCTGGGGCCAACGTCCTGACTTTC. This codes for CASSLVRDRASGANVLTF.

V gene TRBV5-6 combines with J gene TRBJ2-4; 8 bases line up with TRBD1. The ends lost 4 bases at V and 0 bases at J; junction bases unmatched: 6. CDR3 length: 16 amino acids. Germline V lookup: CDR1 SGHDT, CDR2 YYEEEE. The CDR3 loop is CASSAGTGLAKNIQYF. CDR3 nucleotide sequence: TGTGCCAGCAGCGCAGGGACAGGACTAGCCAAAAACATTCAGTACTTC.

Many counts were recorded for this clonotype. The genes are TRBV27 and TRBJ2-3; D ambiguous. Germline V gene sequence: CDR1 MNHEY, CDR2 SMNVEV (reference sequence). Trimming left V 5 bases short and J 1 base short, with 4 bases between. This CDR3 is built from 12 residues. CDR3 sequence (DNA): TGTGCCAGCAGTGCCCGCACAGATACGCAGTATTTT. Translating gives CASSARTDTQYF.

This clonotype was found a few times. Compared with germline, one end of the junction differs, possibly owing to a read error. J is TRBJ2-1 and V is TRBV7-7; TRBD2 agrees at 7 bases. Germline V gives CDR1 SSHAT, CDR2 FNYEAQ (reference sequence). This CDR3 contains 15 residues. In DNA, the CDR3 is TGTGCTAGCAGCTTCAGGGAGGGTCCCTACAATGAGCAGTTCTTC. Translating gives CASSFREGPYNEQFF.

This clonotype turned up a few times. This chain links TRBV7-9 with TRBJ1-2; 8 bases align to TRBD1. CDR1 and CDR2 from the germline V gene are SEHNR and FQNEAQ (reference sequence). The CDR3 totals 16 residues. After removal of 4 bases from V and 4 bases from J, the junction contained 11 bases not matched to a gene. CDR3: CASSSPGQGPIYGYTF. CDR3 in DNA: TGTGCCAGCAGCTCCCCCGGACAGGGTCCCATCTATGGCTACACCTTC.

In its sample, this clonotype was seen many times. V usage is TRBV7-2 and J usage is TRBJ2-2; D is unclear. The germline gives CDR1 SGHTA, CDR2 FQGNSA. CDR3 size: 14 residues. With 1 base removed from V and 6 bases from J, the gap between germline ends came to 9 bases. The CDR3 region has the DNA TGTGCCAGCAGCTTAGTTCTAGTCTCCGGGGAGCTGTTTTTT. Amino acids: CASSLVLVSGELFF.

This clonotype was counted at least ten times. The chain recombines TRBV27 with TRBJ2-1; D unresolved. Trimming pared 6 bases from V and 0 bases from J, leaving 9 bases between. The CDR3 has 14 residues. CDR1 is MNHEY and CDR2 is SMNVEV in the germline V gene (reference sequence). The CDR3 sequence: CASSSSGSYNEQFF. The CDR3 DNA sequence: TGTGCCAGCAGCTCCTCTGGCTCCTACAATGAGCAGTTCTTC.

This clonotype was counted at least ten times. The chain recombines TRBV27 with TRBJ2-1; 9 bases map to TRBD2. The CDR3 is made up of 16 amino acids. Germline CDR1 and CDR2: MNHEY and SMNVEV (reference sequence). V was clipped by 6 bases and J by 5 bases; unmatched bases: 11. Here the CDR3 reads CASSLLTSGGNNEQFF. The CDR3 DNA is TGTGCCAGCAGCCTCCTGACAAGCGGGGGGAACAATGAGCAGTTCTTC.

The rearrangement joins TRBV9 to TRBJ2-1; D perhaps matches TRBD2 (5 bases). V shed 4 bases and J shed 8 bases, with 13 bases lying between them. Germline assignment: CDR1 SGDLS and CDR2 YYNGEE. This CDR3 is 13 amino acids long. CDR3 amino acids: CASSTDGIYEQFF. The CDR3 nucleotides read TGTGCCAGCAGCACGGACGGGATTTATGAGCAGTTCTTC.

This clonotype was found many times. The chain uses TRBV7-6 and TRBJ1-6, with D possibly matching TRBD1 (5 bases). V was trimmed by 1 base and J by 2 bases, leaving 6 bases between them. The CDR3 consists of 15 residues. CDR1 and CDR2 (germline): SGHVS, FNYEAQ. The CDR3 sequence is CASSLVGAYNSPLHF. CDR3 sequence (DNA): TGTGCCAGCAGCTTAGTAGGGGCCTATAATTCACCCCTCCACTTT.

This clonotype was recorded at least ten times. The CDR3 loop is CASTNLSGTPGNEQFF. CDR3 nucleotides: TGTGCCAGCACAAACTTATCGGGGACCCCCGGCAATGAGCAGTTCTTC. V and J are TRBV12-3 or TRBV12-4 and TRBJ2-1; D may match TRBD1 or TRBD2 (5 bases each). V gave up 7 bases and J gave up 6 bases, with 22 bases separating them. This CDR3 has 16 amino acids.